Sequencing of this TCR beta chain was carried out in a study of T cell responses to AZD1222 COVID-19 vaccine. CDR3 length: 16 residues. Germline V lookup: CDR1 SNHLY, CDR2 FYNNEI. V was shortened by 4 bases and J by 4 bases, with 17 bases between the two germline ends. Clones were read by immunoSEQ multiplex PCR, and TCRdb kept only the in-frame ones, dropping some. The data hold some 42,000 clones, with approximately 80% observed a single time. Researchers grouped second doses given at about 4 or about 12 weeks into one pool. The V gene is TRBV2, the J gene TRBJ1-5, with D possibly being TRBD1 (6 bases). Sequencing used peripheral blood, obtained 28 days after the second AZD1222 dose. This receptor was identified in an adult who received the AZD1222 COVID-19 vaccine. CDR3 region: CASSVPPGGANQPQHF. As DNA, the CDR3 is TGTGCCAGCAGTGTCCCGCCCGGGGGCGCGAATCAGCCCCAGCATTTT. Full variable domain (remainder filled in from reference TRBV2 and TRBJ1-5): EPEVTQTPSHQVTQMGQEVILRCVPISNHLYFYWYRQILGQKVEFLVSFYNNEISEKSEIFDDQFSVERPDGSNFTLKIRSTKLEDSAMYFCASSVPPGGANQPQHFGDGTRLSIL.